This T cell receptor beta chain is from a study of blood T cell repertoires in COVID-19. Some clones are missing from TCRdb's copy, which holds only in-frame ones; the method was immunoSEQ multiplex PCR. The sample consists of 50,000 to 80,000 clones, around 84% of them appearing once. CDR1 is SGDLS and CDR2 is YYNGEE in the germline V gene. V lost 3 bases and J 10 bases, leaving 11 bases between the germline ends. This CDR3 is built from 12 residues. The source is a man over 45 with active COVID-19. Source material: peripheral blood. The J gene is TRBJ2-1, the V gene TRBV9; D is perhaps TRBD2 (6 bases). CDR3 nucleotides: TGTGCCAGCAGCGCTGGGACTCCCGAGCAGTTCTTC. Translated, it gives CASSAGTPEQFF. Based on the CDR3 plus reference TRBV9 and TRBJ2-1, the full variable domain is DSGVTQTPKHLITATGQRVTLRCSPRSGDLSVYWYQQSLDQGLQFLIQYYNGEERAKGNILERFSAQQFPDLHSELNLSSLELGDSALYFCASSAGTPEQFFGPGTRLTVL.